Presented here are 19 T cell receptor beta chains from one specimen sequenced in a study of shared clonotypes between healthy human individuals. TCRdb's copy holds only in-frame clones and misses some; the assay was immunoSEQ multiplex PCR. There are 110,000 or so clones in the sample; over 65% occur only once, and approximately 25% lies in the top ten. Input material: memory CD8+ T cells sorted from blood. The subset is: CD45RO+ cells pooled with CCR7-negative TemRA cells. Source of these receptors: a woman aged 25 to 39 in good health.

This clone was observed a handful of times. The chain combines TRBV11-2 with TRBJ2-7; D is perhaps TRBD1 (5 bases). The germline V gene has CDR1 SGHAT and CDR2 FQNNGV. V lost 4 bases to trimming and J lost 9 bases, with 13 bases between them. The CDR3 covers 12 residues. Here the CDR3 DNA reads TGTGCCAGCAGCTCAGGGCGCGTCTGGCAGTACTTC. It specifies CASSSGRVWQYF.

This clone has a handful of counts. The rearrangement uses TRBV7-2 and TRBJ2-5; maybe TRBD2 (6 bases). V was pared by 5 bases and J by 1 base, with 11 bases between. This CDR3 comprises 14 residues. The germline CDR1 and CDR2 sequences are SGHTA and FQGNSA. CDR3 sequence reads: CASSHGGPQETQYF. DNA for the CDR3: TGTGCCAGCAGCCACGGAGGGCCCCAAGAGACCCAGTACTTC.

This clone was counted only a few times. The rearrangement uses TRBV20-1 and TRBJ2-5; D may be TRBD1 (5 bases). The V end lost 5 bases, the J end lost 5 bases, and 9 bases lay between the germline ends. The germline V gene encodes CDR1 DFQATT and CDR2 SNEGSKA (reference sequence). CDR3 size: 11 residues. CDR3 region: CSAPGFETQYF. The CDR3 DNA sequence: TGCAGTGCTCCAGGGTTTGAGACCCAGTACTTC.

This chain joins TRBV4-1 and TRBJ2-1, with TRBD2 matching over 13 bases. This CDR3 region has 15 residues. After removal of 4 bases from V and 10 bases from J, the junction contained 7 bases not matched to a gene. The germline CDR1 and CDR2 sequences are MGHRA and YSYEKL. For the CDR3, the DNA is TGCGCCAGCAGCCTAGGACTAGCGGGAGAATTCGAGCAGTTCTTC. Protein product: CASSLGLAGEFEQFF.

The chain couples TRBV27 to TRBJ1-1, with 7 bases that match TRBD1. V dropped 6 bases and J dropped 4; count of bases not matched to a gene: 11. Germline V lookup: CDR1 MNHEY, CDR2 SMNVEV (reference sequence). This CDR3 has 15 amino acids. Written as DNA, the CDR3 is TGTGCCAGCAGATCTTACGACAGGGCTAGCACTGAAGCTTTCTTT. Translating gives CASRSYDRASTEAFF.

The chain couples TRBV6-6 to TRBJ1-2; 8 nucleotides align to TRBD1. J lost 8 bases, V lost 5 bases, and 4 bases had no gene match. This CDR3 contains 12 residues. CDR1 and CDR2 (germline): MNHNY, SVGAGI (reference sequence). The CDR3 DNA follows: TGTGCCAGCAGTCAGGGGGCGGACGGCTACACCTTC. Translated: CASSQGADGYTF.

This chain links TRBV2 with TRBJ1-4, with D uncertain. Trimming took off 0 bases at V and 8 bases at J, with 13 bases between the two ends. Per the germline V gene, CDR1 is SNHLY and CDR2 is FYNNEI. CDR3 size: 15 residues. Here the CDR3 DNA reads TGTGCCAGCAGTGAAGCGCTTTTGGGAACAGAAAAACTGTTTTTT. This sequence encodes CASSEALLGTEKLFF.

The chain links TRBV28 to TRBJ2-7; 13 bases align to TRBD2. The CDR3 spans 15 residues. Trimming at V came to 3 bases and at J to 10 bases, leaving 9 bases not matched to a gene. The germline V gene encodes CDR1 MDHEN and CDR2 SYDVKM. The CDR3: CASSFPGLAGAEQYF. The CDR3 DNA reads TGTGCCAGCAGTTTCCCCGGACTAGCGGGAGCAGAACAGTACTTC.

The chain joins TRBV18 to TRBJ2-6; no clear D gene. CDR3 length: 15 residues. Trimming took 2 bases from V and 0 from J, leaving 5 bases between them. CDR1 KGHSH and CDR2 LQKENI come from the germline V gene. The CDR3 DNA sequence: TGTGCCAGCTCACCAGAGCGCTCTGGGGCCAACGTCCTGACTTTC. It translates to CASSPERSGANVLTF.

The chain employs TRBV7-2 and TRBJ2-1; TRBD2 agrees at 10 bases. This CDR3 contains 13 residues. After removal of 3 bases from V and 10 bases from J, the junction contained 3 bases not matched to a gene. Germline V gene sequence: CDR1 SGHTA, CDR2 FQGNSA. The CDR3 here is CASSLLGLAEQFF. The CDR3 region has the DNA TGTGCCAGCAGCTTGCTGGGACTAGCGGAGCAGTTCTTC.

The gene calls are TRBV2 and TRBJ2-1; D gene ambiguous. Germline V gives CDR1 SNHLY, CDR2 FYNNEI. The CDR3 has 13 amino acids. V gave up 4 bases and J gave up 6 bases, with 10 bases separating them. In nucleotides, the CDR3 is TGTGCCAGCAGTGTCCAGACCGGCAATGAGCAGTTCTTC. Its translation is CASSVQTGNEQFF.

The chain is built from TRBV6-6 and TRBJ2-3; tentatively, D is TRBD1 (5 bases). This CDR3 contains 13 residues. Per germline, CDR1 MNHNY and CDR2 SVGAGI (reference sequence). V dropped 5 bases and J dropped 3 bases, with 9 bases sitting between them. CDR3 sequence (DNA): TGTGCCAGCAGTCCACCAGGGACAGATACGCAGTATTTT. It is translated as CASSPPGTDTQYF.

In its sample, this clone was seen many times. The CDR3 DNA reads as TGCGCCAGCAACAGAGAAGGGGCCAATGAGCAGTTCTTC. It encodes CASNREGANEQFF. This chain uses TRBV5-1 with TRBJ2-1; the D gene is possibly TRBD1 (5 bases). V was shortened by 6 bases and J by 6 bases, with 13 bases between the two germline ends. Germline V gene data show CDR1 as SGHRS and CDR2 as YFSETQ. There are 13 residues in the CDR3. The whole variable domain, filled in from reference TRBV5-1 and TRBJ2-1, reads KAGVTQTPRYLIKTRGQQVTLSCSPISGHRSVSWYQQTPGQGLQFLFEYFSETQRNKGNFPGRFSGRQFSNSRSEMNVSTLELGDSALYLCASNREGANEQFFGPGTRLTVL.

With respect to this clone: Other nucleotide sequences from this sample produce the same CDR3. The chain is built from TRBV25-1 and TRBJ2-7; D might be TRBD1 (5 bases). Germline V gene sequence: CDR1 MGHDK, CDR2 SYGVNS. The CDR3 runs 14 residues. Deletions cut 3 bases from V and 5 bases from J, with 14 bases between. The CDR3 DNA reads as TGTGCCAGCAGTGAGTACCAGGGTTCGAACGAGCAGTACTTC. It is translated as CASSEYQGSNEQYF.

The rearrangement uses TRBV10-3 and TRBJ1-2; TRBD1 matches 9 bases. Germline V gene lookup returns CDR1 ENHRY and CDR2 SYGVKD. The trim removed 6 bases at V and 0 bases at J, leaving 2 bases unmatched. The CDR3 contains 14 residues. This chain's CDR3 is CAISRDRANYGYTF. The CDR3 coding sequence is TGTGCCATCAGCCGGGACAGGGCTAACTATGGCTACACCTTC.

This clone was counted between two and nine times. The chain joins TRBV19 to TRBJ2-3; TRBD1 is a possible D gene (7 bases). This CDR3 region has 15 residues. V dropped 5 bases and J dropped 3 bases, with 15 bases sitting between them. CDR1 LNHDA and CDR2 SQIVND come from the germline V gene (reference sequence). The CDR3 coding sequence is TGTGCCAGTAGTGGTGCAGGGGGGATAACAGATACGCAGTATTTT. As protein: CASSGAGGITDTQYF.

This clone was detected a few times. The chain couples TRBV15 to TRBJ2-5; D unclear. Germline-derived CDR1 and CDR2 are LNHNV and YYDKDF (reference sequence). Trimming removed 0 bases at V and 5 bases at J, with 7 bases between. The CDR3 spans 13 residues. DNA for the CDR3: TGTGCCACCAGCAGAGATGGACCGGAGACCCAGTACTTC. This sequence encodes CATSRDGPETQYF.

This clone was recorded a few times. The chain employs TRBV9 and TRBJ2-7; 8 nucleotides agree with TRBD1. Germline assignment: CDR1 SGDLS and CDR2 YYNGEE. Trimming removed 0 bases from V and 4 bases from J; junction bases left unmatched: 3. The CDR3 contains 14 residues. The CDR3 loop reads CASSVADRGYEQYF. The CDR3 DNA is TGTGCCAGCAGCGTAGCTGACAGGGGATACGAGCAGTACTTC. Based on the CDR3 plus reference TRBV9 and TRBJ2-7, the full variable domain is DSGVTQTPKHLITATGQRVTLRCSPRSGDLSVYWYQQSLDQGLQFLIQYYNGEERAKGNILERFSAQQFPDLHSELNLSSLELGDSALYFCASSVADRGYEQYFGPGTRLTVT.

J is TRBJ2-7 and V is TRBV27, with D possibly called TRBD1 or TRBD2 (5 bases each). The CDR3 totals 14 residues. Trimming removed 5 bases at V and 2 bases at J, with 13 bases between. CDR1 is MNHEY, CDR2 SMNVEV, per germline (reference sequence). The CDR3 region has the DNA TGTGCCAGCAGTCAGACCGGGACCACCTACGAGCAGTACTTC. Its protein is CASSQTGTTYEQYF.